This TCR beta chain was sequenced during a study of vaccination and CD4 T cells after COVID-19. Treatment given: roughly ten-day PBMC culture with coronavirus spike peptide pools or control peptides (ViraFEST assay). CD4+ T lymphocytes from the unexposed donor were collected before the COVID-19 pandemic (2011-2018). The researchers probed unexposed-donor CD4+ T cells with SARS-CoV-2 S/N and four cold-coronavirus spikes, cells permitting. With respect to this clonotype: As yet, its antigen is unknown.

Sequenced with the Oncomine TCR Beta short-read assay was DNA taken from cultured CD4+ T cells. Investigators isolated genomic DNA from cultured CD4+ T cells. Each CDR3 protein gets one entry after TCRdb re-called the PCR reads with MiXCR. This table has several thousand distinct CDR3 sequences, roughly 46% appearing once. From germline, CDR1 is MNHNS and CDR2 SASEGT. V shed 6 bases and J shed 1 base, with 12 bases lying between them. The CDR3 is 14 residues long. The receptor comes from a human donor in good health. Sequencing was performed on CD4+ T cells from blood, cultured in vitro. The J gene is TRBJ1-1, the V gene TRBV6-1; tentatively, D is TRBD1 (6 bases). This CDR3 is CASSSGTTNTEAFF. CDR3 bases: TGTGCCAGCAGCTCCGGGACAACGAACACTGAAGCTTTCTTT.